The 23 T cell receptor beta chains below all came from one sample that was sequenced in a study of glioma-infiltrating T cells. Using RNA template, CDR3s of TCR alpha and beta were amplified with iRepertoire arm-PCR. TCRdb independently ran MiXCR on the multiplex PCR reads; one entry per CDR3 protein. The sample contains under 200,000 distinct CDR3 sequences, around 42% of which appear only once. Material: glioma tissue, nonneoplastic brain tissue, or PBMCs (not recorded which). The receptors were sampled from a human donor with low-grade glioma or glioblastoma, undergoing nonglioma brain surgery, or in good health (not recorded which).

On this clonotype itself: One end of the junction fails to match germline, which may point to a read error. This chain joins TRBV20-1 and TRBJ1-2; D not resolved. The CDR3 is made up of 13 amino acids. The germline gives CDR1 DFQATT, CDR2 SNEGSKA (reference sequence). The CDR3 region is CSARGGNGYGYTF. CDR3 sequence (DNA): TGCAGTGCTAGGGGAGGGAACGGCTATGGGTACACCTTC.

This clonotype was counted ten times or more. The rearrangement joins TRBV20-1 to TRBJ1-5; D is undetermined. The V gene lost 1 base and the J gene lost 7 bases, with 11 bases spanning the gap. Germline CDR1 is DFQATT and CDR2 is SNEGSKA (reference sequence). This CDR3 comprises 13 residues. CDR3 coding DNA: TGCAGTGCTAGAGGGGTGGAGGGACAGCCCCAGCATTTT. It encodes CSARGVEGQPQHF.

This clonotype appeared a few times. In nucleotides, the CDR3 is TGTGCCAGCAGTTGGGGCAGGGAGGACGAGCAGTACTTC. Translating it yields CASSWGREDEQYF. The V and J genes are TRBV27 and TRBJ2-7, with D possibly matching TRBD2 (6 bases). Between the trimmed V and J ends, which lost 4 bases and 5 bases, there was a span of 12 bases. CDR3 length: 13 amino acids. Germline V gene sequence: CDR1 MNHEY, CDR2 SMNVEV (reference sequence).

Regarding this clonotype: This may stem from a read error, because a much larger clone lies one nucleotide away. DNA for the CDR3: TGCAGTGCTAGATCCGACAGGGCCCAAGAGACCCAGTACTTC. Residues: CSARSDRAQETQYF. This sequence joins TRBV20-1 and TRBJ2-5, with 7 bases aligning to TRBD1. The CDR3 is 14 amino acids. With 2 bases clipped from V and 1 base from J, the junction kept 4 bases outside the gene matches. Per the germline V gene, CDR1 is DFQATT and CDR2 is SNEGSKA (reference sequence).

This clonotype has a count of ten or more. The J gene is TRBJ1-5, the V gene TRBV19; TRBD1 matches at 9 bases. The germline V gene has CDR1 LNHDA and CDR2 SQIVND (reference sequence). Germline trimming cut 6 bases from V and 6 bases from J; bases unmatched to any gene: 9. The CDR3 totals 15 residues. CDR3 in DNA: TGTGCCAGTAGATCCGGGACAGGGAGTTTTCAGCCCCAGCATTTT. Its protein product is CASRSGTGSFQPQHF.

This clonotype was counted ten times or more. V usage is TRBV5-4 and J usage is TRBJ1-6; D call uncertain. This CDR3 region has 14 residues. The germline V and J ends were trimmed by 6 bases and 7 bases, with 14 bases remaining between them. Germline values: CDR1 SGHNT, CDR2 YYREEE (reference sequence). This CDR3 is CASKGGNTNSPLHF. The CDR3 nucleotides are TGTGCCAGCAAGGGCGGTAACACCAATTCACCCCTCCACTTT.

The chain employs TRBV12-3 or TRBV12-4 and TRBJ1-2; D is unresolved. V lost 7 bases, J lost 6 bases, and 24 bases lay in between. This CDR3 spans 16 amino acids. In DNA, the CDR3 is TGTGCCAGCAATCCCAGGTTGGGTTTTTCTATTGATGGCTACACCTTC. Its protein is CASNPRLGFSIDGYTF.

In regard to this clonotype: Given a much more abundant clone one base away, this may be a read error. In DNA form, the CDR3 reads TGTGCCAGCAGGGATGAACAGCAGATGAAGACTGAAGCTTTCTTT. Protein product: CASRDEQQMKTEAFF. The chain uses TRBV12-3 or TRBV12-4 and TRBJ1-1; D remains ambiguous. The CDR3 has 15 amino acids.

This clonotype was seen only a few times. This chain links TRBV28 with TRBJ2-1; 10 bases agree with TRBD2. The CDR3 has 17 amino acids. Germline-derived CDR1 and CDR2 are MDHEN and SYDVKM. J was trimmed by 8 bases and V by 7 bases; bases with no gene match: 17. The CDR3 DNA reads TGTGCCAGCACCCCATCCCTACTAGCGGGAAATTTCGATGAGCAGTTCTTC. This sequence encodes CASTPSLLAGNFDEQFF. The full variable domain, with the rest looked up from reference TRBV28 and TRBJ2-1, is DVKVTQSSRYLVKRTGEKVFLECVQDMDHENMFWYRQDPGLGLRLIYFSYDVKMKEKGDIPEGYSVSREKKERFSLILESASTNQTSMYLCASTPSLLAGNFDEQFFGPGTRLTVL.

Comments on this clonotype: A clone one base away is much larger, so this may be a read error. This sequence joins TRBV3-1 and TRBJ1-2; TRBD1 aligns across 7 bases. Trimming at V came to 1 base and at J to 7 bases, leaving 6 bases not matched to a gene. Germline V gene sequence: CDR1 LGHDT, CDR2 YNNKEL (reference sequence). This CDR3 has 14 residues. The CDR3 region has the DNA TGTGCCAGCAGCCAAGTTGGACAGGTCTGTGGCTACACCTTC. Translation gives CASSQVGQVCGYTF. The entire variable domain, with the rest obtained from reference TRBV3-1 and TRBJ1-2, is as follows: DTAVSQTPKYLVTQMGNDKSIKCEQNLGHDTMYWYKQDSKKFLKIMFSYNNKELIINETVPNRFSPKSPDKAHLNLHINSLELGDSAVYFCASSQVGQVCGYTFGSGTRLTVV.

The chain joins TRBV2 to TRBJ1-2; no clear D gene. Trimming pared 2 bases from V and 10 bases from J, leaving 17 bases between. CDR1 and CDR2 (germline): SNHLY, FYNNEI. The CDR3 is made up of 14 amino acids. CDR3 region: CASSELGPKRDYTF. CDR3 sequence (DNA): TGTGCCAGCAGTGAACTCGGCCCTAAGAGAGACTACACCTTC.

This clonotype was seen repeatedly, ten times or more. The chain couples TRBV15 to TRBJ2-3; 8 bases line up with TRBD2. Germline loops: CDR1 LNHNV, CDR2 YYDKDF (reference sequence). Losses at the gene ends were 2 bases for V and 9 bases for J; bases not matched to a gene: 10. The CDR3 has 15 residues. CDR3 nucleotides: TGTGCCACCAGCAGACGTGGGCGGGAGGCTGTCACGCAGTATTTT. It encodes CATSRRGREAVTQYF.

This clonotype was seen repeatedly, ten times or more. The chain couples TRBV6-1 to TRBJ2-7; 7 bases fit TRBD2. Germline V gives CDR1 MNHNS, CDR2 SASEGT. V gave up 4 bases and J gave up 7 bases; unmatched junction bases: 19. This CDR3 is built from 17 residues. This CDR3 reads CASSGILAGYIYEEQYF. The CDR3 DNA reads TGTGCCAGCAGTGGAATTTTAGCGGGCTATATCTACGAAGAGCAGTACTTC.

Details on this clonotype: The junction departs from germline at one end; a sequencing error may be responsible. The chain employs TRBV28 and TRBJ1-2, with 7 bases aligning to TRBD1. Germline assignment: CDR1 MDHEN and CDR2 SYDVKM. There are 13 residues in the CDR3. CDR3 loop: CASSLKAGGGYTF. CDR3 coding DNA: TGTGCCAGCAGTTTAAAGGCAGGGGGAGGCTACACATTC.

This clonotype occurred a few times. V usage is TRBV12-3 or TRBV12-4 and J usage is TRBJ2-4, with 8 bases lining up with TRBD2. CDR3 size: 15 residues. V lost 5 bases to trimming and J lost 9 bases; unmatched junction nucleotides: 12. The CDR3 spells CASSQGLAGMGIQYF. CDR3 DNA: TGTGCCAGCAGTCAAGGACTAGCTGGTATGGGCATTCAGTACTTC.

Of note for this clonotype: At one of its ends the junction is not consistent with the germline gene, which may arise from a read error. The rearrangement links TRBV4-1 to TRBJ2-5; 9 nucleotides line up with TRBD2. Germline V CDR1 and CDR2: MGHRA, YSYEKL. The CDR3 extends over 16 amino acids. This CDR3 reads CASSKDSAGGQETQYF. CDR3 DNA sequence: TGCGCCAGCAGCAAAGATTCAGCGGGAGGTCAAGAGACCCAGTACTTC.

Turning to this clonotype: Just one base apart from a much larger clone, this may be a read error. The chain recombines TRBV28 with TRBJ1-2; D not resolved. V was cut by 3 bases and J by 8 bases, with 13 bases left in between. The CDR3 sequence is 13 residues long. Germline CDR1 is MDHEN and CDR2 is SYDVKM. CDR3 in amino acids: CASSFLERFGYTF. The CDR3 coding sequence is TGTGCCAGCAGTTTTTTGGAAAGGTTCGGCTACACCTTC.

About this clonotype itself: One base away lies a much larger clone, so this may be a sequencing read error. V is TRBV14 and J is TRBJ2-1; D ambiguous. The germline CDR1 and CDR2 sequences are SGHDN and FVKESK. V was shortened by 4 bases and J by 2 bases, with 15 bases between the two germline ends. This CDR3 comprises 16 residues. The CDR3 sequence is CASSLYKGLTYNEQFF. The CDR3 DNA reads as TGTGCCAGCAGCCTTTACAAAGGGCTGACCTACAATGAGCAGTTCTTC. Full variable domain (missing parts from reference TRBV14 and TRBJ2-1): EAGVTQFPSHSVIEKGQTVTLRCDPISGHDNLYWYRRVMGKEIKFLLHFVKESKQDESGMPNNRFLAERTGGTYSTLKVQPAELEDSGVYFCASSLYKGLTYNEQFFGPGTRLTVL.

With regard to this clonotype: Since a much larger clone is just one base distant, this may be a read error. The rearrangement links TRBV28 to TRBJ1-1; D not resolved. This CDR3 is built from 11 residues. The germline CDR1 and CDR2 sequences are MDHEN and SYDVKM. V was clipped by 6 bases and J by 7 bases, with 9 bases between them. The CDR3 reads CASSLVNEAFF. DNA for the CDR3: TGTGCCAGCAGCCTAGTAAATGAAGCTTTCTTT.

V and J are TRBV7-9 and TRBJ2-5; no clear D gene. Germline V lookup: CDR1 SEHNR, CDR2 FQNEAQ (reference sequence). With 4 bases removed from V and 3 bases from J, the gap between germline ends came to 12 bases. The CDR3 has 14 amino acids. CDR3 in amino acids: CASSSSAREETQYF. CDR3 coding DNA: TGTGCCAGCAGCTCCTCGGCCCGGGAAGAGACCCAGTACTTC.

In regard to this clonotype: This may be a read error: a much more frequent sequence differs by one nucleotide. The chain has TRBV2 and TRBJ1-5, with D unclear. V lost 2 bases and J lost 4, with 3 bases in between. The CDR3 consists of 12 residues. Per germline, CDR1 SNHLY and CDR2 FYNNEI. CDR3 coding DNA: TGTGCCAGCAGTGAAAAAAATCAGCCCCAGCATTTT. Encoded protein: CASSEKNQPQHF.

A note on this clonotype: A read error may explain this, as a much larger clone is one base away. This rearrangement joins TRBV2 to TRBJ1-1, with D possibly being TRBD1 (5 bases). Germline V gives CDR1 SNHLY, CDR2 FYNNEI. V lost 9 bases, J lost 7 bases, and 24 bases lay in between. The CDR3 has 15 amino acids. The CDR3 bases are TGTGCCAGGAGGAGGGCACGAGACGGGGGGAATGAAGCTTTCTTT. This translates into CARRRARDGGNEAFF.

The gene calls are TRBV12-3 or TRBV12-4 and TRBJ1-2; D is ambiguous. V shed 1 base and J shed 4 bases, with 7 bases lying between them. This CDR3 comprises 13 residues. The CDR3 region is CASSLGDPYGYTF. The CDR3 DNA reads as TGTGCCAGCAGTTTAGGAGACCCCTATGGCTACACCTTC.